These 31 T cell receptor beta chains were sequenced from one sample in a study of cytomegalovirus exposure and HLA in healthy donors. Amplification used 60 Vbeta primers and 13 Jbeta primers. The method was immunoSEQ multiplex PCR; TCRdb's version includes in-frame clones alone and lacks a portion of them. The top ten clones hold 1.5% to 2% of a sample with 150,000 to 200,000 clones, about four fifths of them seen once. The sequenced sample consisted of PBMCs. The receptors originated from a man in his late teens or twenties in good health and CMV-seronegative.

This chain joins TRBV19 and TRBJ1-1; TRBD1 agrees at 8 bases. The CDR3 contains 14 residues. The V segment lost 6 bases and the J segment 3 bases; nucleotides outside the gene matches: 6. Germline V CDR1 and CDR2: LNHDA, SQIVND (reference sequence). The CDR3 loop is CASSTRTGHTEAFF. The CDR3 DNA sequence: TGTGCCAGTAGCACCCGGACAGGGCACACTGAAGCTTTCTTT.

This rearrangement joins TRBV5-6 to TRBJ1-6; D ambiguous. The CDR3 contains 13 residues. From germline, CDR1 is SGHDT and CDR2 YYEEEE. V lost 1 base, J lost 10 bases, and 9 bases lay in between. The CDR3 region is CASSLFSESPLHF. CDR3 DNA: TGTGCCAGCAGCTTGTTTTCAGAATCACCCCTCCACTTT. Combining the CDR3 with reference TRBV5-6 and TRBJ1-6 gives the whole variable domain DAGVTQSPTHLIKTRGQQVTLRCSPKSGHDTVSWYQQALGQGPQFIFQYYEEEERQRGNFPDRFSGHQFPNYSSELNVNALLLGDSALYLCASSLFSESPLHFGNGTRLTVT.

This clone was detected once. The chain is built from TRBV5-1 and TRBJ2-3; 7 positions agree with TRBD1. Germline CDR1 and CDR2: SGHRS and YFSETQ. The CDR3 has 14 residues. Unmatched junction bases numbered 7, after V lost 3 bases and J lost 6 bases. In DNA form, the CDR3 reads TGCGCCAGCAGCTCATCAGGGGGTCCTGATACGCAGTATTTT. Protein sequence: CASSSSGGPDTQYF.

CDR3 coding DNA: TGTGCCAGCAGCCGGGACAGGGGGAAGACCGGGGAGCTGTTTTTT. Translated, it gives CASSRDRGKTGELFF. The rearrangement uses TRBV5-6 and TRBJ2-2; TRBD1 matches at 11 bases. Trimming cost V 4 bases and J 5 bases; bases outside gene matches: 4. This CDR3 region has 15 residues. Germline CDR1 and CDR2: SGHDT and YYEEEE.

The genes are TRBV28 and TRBJ1-5; 9 nucleotides line up with TRBD1. V gave up 3 bases and J gave up 5 bases; unmatched junction bases: 8. Germline CDR1 MDHEN, CDR2 SYDVKM. This CDR3 region has 16 residues. This CDR3 is CASSFRGTGRDQPQHF. Here the CDR3 DNA reads TGTGCCAGCAGTTTCCGCGGGACAGGGCGTGATCAGCCCCAGCATTTT.

This clone appeared a single time. The V gene is TRBV29-1, the J gene TRBJ1-4, with TRBD1 as a possible D gene (5 bases). Germline V gives CDR1 SQVTM, CDR2 ANQGSEA. The CDR3 spans 13 residues. V was trimmed by 6 bases and J by 5 bases, leaving 13 bases between them. Written as DNA, the CDR3 is TGCAGCGTAGGAGGGGTCCCCAATGAAAAACTGTTTTTT. Its protein is CSVGGVPNEKLFF.

The rearrangement links TRBV6-1 to TRBJ2-1, with D hard to call. Trimming left V 7 bases short and J 0 bases short, with 13 bases between. CDR3 length: 15 amino acids. Germline CDR1 reads MNHNS; CDR2 reads SASEGT. The CDR3 DNA sequence: TGTGCCAGCACGGCAGGATTAAGCTCCTACAATGAGCAGTTCTTC. Translating it yields CASTAGLSSYNEQFF.

CDR3 residues: CAWRPTGFVAEAFF. CDR3 coding DNA: TGTGCCTGGAGACCGACAGGGTTCGTGGCTGAAGCTTTCTTT. J is TRBJ1-1 and V is TRBV30; TRBD1 agrees at 7 bases. Germline V lookup: CDR1 GTSNPN, CDR2 SVGIG (reference sequence). The J segment lost 6 bases and the V segment lost 3 bases, leaving 10 bases of the junction unmatched. The CDR3 extends over 14 amino acids.

The chain recombines TRBV21-1 with TRBJ2-1; the table's D gene call, TRBD2, was not cross checked with the DNA. TRBV21-1 constitutes a pseudogene. The CDR3 sequence is 15 residues long. Here the CDR3 DNA reads TGTGCCAGCAGTGCTAGCGGTAGCTCCTACAATGAGCAGTTCTTC. Translating gives CASSASGSSYNEQFF.

V and J are TRBV6-5 and TRBJ2-7; TRBD1 aligns across 8 bases. The V gene end was trimmed by 6 bases and the J gene end by 4 bases; junction bases not matched to a gene: 8. CDR1 MNHEY and CDR2 SVGAGI come from the germline V gene. This CDR3 region has 14 residues. The CDR3 here is CASSPIQGAYEQYF. In DNA form, the CDR3 reads TGTGCCAGCAGCCCAATCCAGGGGGCTTACGAGCAGTACTTC.

The chain has TRBV5-6 and TRBJ1-1; no firm D call. The V end was cut by 4 bases, the J end by 1 base, with 14 bases between. Germline V lookup: CDR1 SGHDT, CDR2 YYEEEE. CDR3 length equals 15 residues. The CDR3 spells CASSPLMGTNTEAFF. CDR3 coding DNA: TGTGCCAGCAGCCCATTAATGGGCACGAACACTGAAGCTTTCTTT.

The genes are TRBV19 and TRBJ1-3, with no clear D. CDR1 and CDR2 from the germline V gene are LNHDA and SQIVND (reference sequence). The V gene lost 5 bases and the J gene lost 0 bases, with 5 bases spanning the gap. The CDR3 totals 13 residues. CDR3 coding DNA: TGTGCCAGTAGTTCCTTCTCTGGAAACACCATATATTTT. The encoded protein is CASSSFSGNTIYF.

The rearrangement joins TRBV19 to TRBJ2-2; D possibly corresponds to TRBD1 (6 bases). This CDR3 region has 14 residues. Germline V CDR1 and CDR2: LNHDA, SQIVND (reference sequence). The V end lost 9 bases, the J end lost 5 bases, and 16 bases lay between the germline ends. CDR3 bases: TGTGCCAGCATTGACAGGATACTAACCGGGGAGCTGTTTTTT. Its translation: CASIDRILTGELFF.

The chain uses TRBV19 and TRBJ1-4, with D possibly matching TRBD1 (5 bases). The germline CDR1 and CDR2 sequences are LNHDA and SQIVND (reference sequence). The CDR3 consists of 15 residues. The V end was cut by 7 bases, the J end by 4 bases, with 16 bases between. CDR3 DNA: TGTGCCAGTACCCGGAGGGGTCAAGATAATGAAAAACTGTTTTTT. This gives the protein CASTRRGQDNEKLFF. The complete variable domain, with remaining parts taken from reference TRBV19 and TRBJ1-4, reads DGGITQSPKYLFRKEGQNVTLSCEQNLNHDAMYWYRQDPGQGLRLIYYSQIVNDFQKGDIAEGYSVSREKKESFPLTVTSAQKNPTAFYLCASTRRGQDNEKLFFGSGTQLSVL.

The chain carries TRBV29-1 and TRBJ2-3; 10 nucleotides align to TRBD2. CDR3 length: 15 amino acids. The J segment lost 4 bases and the V segment lost 6 bases, leaving 10 bases of the junction unmatched. Germline V CDR1 and CDR2: SQVTM, ANQGSEA. CDR3 in amino acids: CSVGIAGGTADTQYF. As DNA, the CDR3 is TGCAGCGTCGGAATAGCGGGAGGTACCGCAGATACGCAGTATTTT.

This clone was seen more than once but under ten times. The rearrangement uses TRBV5-4 and TRBJ2-2; 7 bases line up with TRBD1. CDR3 length: 17 residues. The germline V gene has CDR1 SGHNT and CDR2 YYREEE (reference sequence). V was clipped by 4 bases and J by 0 bases; unmatched bases: 9. CDR3 region: CASSQLTGTANTGELFF. Written as DNA, the CDR3 is TGTGCCAGCAGCCAGCTTACCGGGACAGCGAACACCGGGGAGCTGTTTTTT.

The chain employs TRBV12-5 and TRBJ2-7; 16 positions agree with TRBD2. CDR3 length: 20 amino acids. With 3 bases clipped from V and 3 bases from J, the junction kept 14 bases outside the gene matches. CDR1 LGHNT and CDR2 FRNRAP come from the germline V gene. The CDR3 loop reads CASGFLGTSGRAGPFYEQYF. CDR3 DNA: TGTGCTAGTGGTTTCCTCGGGACTAGCGGGAGGGCGGGGCCTTTCTACGAGCAGTACTTC. The full variable domain, rest sourced from reference TRBV12-5 and TRBJ2-7, is DARVTQTPRHKVTEMGQEVTMRCQPILGHNTVFWYRQTMMQGLELLAYFRNRAPLDDSGMPKDRFSAEMPDATLATLKIQPSEPRDSAVYFCASGFLGTSGRAGPFYEQYFGPGTRLTVT.

The gene calls are TRBV11-3 and TRBJ1-1, with 7 bases identical to TRBD1. The V segment lost 5 bases and the J segment 1 base; nucleotides outside the gene matches: 4. The CDR3 is 14 amino acids. Germline loops: CDR1 SGHNT, CDR2 YENEEA. CDR3 protein: CASSPGQENTEAFF. As DNA, the CDR3 is TGTGCCAGCAGCCCCGGACAGGAGAACACTGAAGCTTTCTTT.

The chain carries TRBV18 and TRBJ2-5; 14 bases fit TRBD2. This CDR3 contains 16 residues. The germline CDR1 and CDR2 sequences are KGHSH and LQKENI. J was trimmed by 2 bases and V by 3 bases; bases with no gene match: 2. DNA for the CDR3: TGTGCCAGCTCACCTCGACTAGCGGGAGGGCAAGAGACCCAGTACTTC. Its translation: CASSPRLAGGQETQYF.

J is TRBJ2-7 and V is TRBV5-1; TRBD1 agrees at 8 bases. This CDR3 region has 14 residues. The V gene's germline CDR1 is SGHRS and CDR2 YFSETQ. Unmatched junction bases numbered 9, after V lost 4 bases and J lost 6 bases. DNA of the CDR3: TGCGCCAGCAGCCTAAGACAGGGGCGAAGCGAGCAGTACTTC. It encodes CASSLRQGRSEQYF.

As to this clone: Mismatch with germline at one junction end may stem from a read error. The J gene is TRBJ1-2, the V gene TRBV7-9, with D unclear. This CDR3 has 13 residues. Germline lookup yields CDR1 SEHNR and CDR2 FQNEAQ (reference sequence). This CDR3 is CSSSLEAGYGYTF. The CDR3, as DNA: TGTTCCAGCAGCTTAGAGGCGGGCTATGGCTACACCTTC.

DNA of the CDR3: TGTGCCAGCAGTTTGGGGGACAGACTAAATTCACCCCTCCACTTT. Amino acids: CASSLGDRLNSPLHF. This chain links TRBV28 with TRBJ1-6, with 7 bases lining up with TRBD1. V dropped 3 bases and J dropped 7; count of bases not matched to a gene: 6. Germline V gene data show CDR1 as MDHEN and CDR2 as SYDVKM. This CDR3 has 15 amino acids. Full variable domain (missing parts from reference TRBV28 and TRBJ1-6): DVKVTQSSRYLVKRTGEKVFLECVQDMDHENMFWYRQDPGLGLRLIYFSYDVKMKEKGDIPEGYSVSREKKERFSLILESASTNQTSMYLCASSLGDRLNSPLHFGNGTRLTVT.

This clone showed up just a few times. The V and J genes are TRBV9 and TRBJ2-1; 10 bases are shared with TRBD2. This CDR3 spans 15 amino acids. Germline trimming cut 3 bases from V and 3 bases from J; bases unmatched to any gene: 3. Germline-derived CDR1 and CDR2 are SGDLS and YYNGEE. The CDR3 protein is CASSGGLADYNEQFF. The DNA of the CDR3 is TGTGCCAGCAGCGGCGGACTAGCGGACTACAATGAGCAGTTCTTC.

The chain links TRBV5-1 to TRBJ2-3; 9 bases match TRBD1. The CDR3 has 16 amino acids. Germline values: CDR1 SGHRS, CDR2 YFSETQ. Trimming removed 4 bases from V and 1 base from J; junction bases left unmatched: 7. Here the CDR3 DNA reads TGCGCCAGCAGCCGGACAGGGGTAGCCGGCACAGATACGCAGTATTTT. It encodes CASSRTGVAGTDTQYF.

This chain connects TRBV6-1 to TRBJ2-3; D not resolved. The germline V gene has CDR1 MNHNS and CDR2 SASEGT. This CDR3 region has 13 residues. V lost 6 bases and J 6 bases, leaving 13 bases between the germline ends. This CDR3 is CASSNYQKDTQYF. The CDR3 region has the DNA TGTGCCAGCAGCAATTATCAGAAGGATACGCAGTATTTT.

The CDR3 bases are TGTGCCAGCTCACCGGGTAGCGGGAGCATTAGCTCCTACGAGCAGTACTTC. Translating gives CASSPGSGSISSYEQYF. J is TRBJ2-7 and V is TRBV18; 9 bases line up with TRBD2. Germline V gives CDR1 KGHSH, CDR2 LQKENI. CDR3 length: 17 amino acids. V trimming: 3 bases; J trimming: 0 bases; junction bases outside the gene matches: 9. Using reference TRBV18 and TRBJ2-7 for the parts outside the CDR3, the full variable domain is NAGVMQNPRHLVRRRGQEARLRCSPMKGHSHVYWYRQLPEEGLKFMVYLQKENIIDESGMPKERFSAEFPKEGPSILRIQQVVRGDSAAYFCASSPGSGSISSYEQYFGPGTRLTVT.

The CDR3 DNA is TGTGCCAGCAGCCCGCGGACAGGATGGGGCTACACCTTC. Translated: CASSPRTGWGYTF. The chain recombines TRBV7-2 with TRBJ1-2; 7 nucleotides match TRBD1. Per the germline V gene, CDR1 is SGHTA and CDR2 is FQGNSA. The CDR3 covers 13 residues. V shed 5 bases, J shed 8 bases, and the junction held 8 bases outside the gene matches.

The rearrangement uses TRBV11-2 and TRBJ2-3, with TRBD2 identical over 7 bases. Trimming at V came to 1 base and at J to 3 bases, leaving 4 bases not matched to a gene. The CDR3 is made up of 15 amino acids. Per the germline V gene, CDR1 is SGHAT and CDR2 is FQNNGV. The CDR3 DNA reads as TGTGCCAGCAGCTTAGTCGGGGGGAGAACAGATACGCAGTATTTT. This sequence encodes CASSLVGGRTDTQYF.

The chain recombines TRBV27 with TRBJ2-2, with TRBD1 matching 7 bases. This CDR3 contains 14 residues. The germline V gene has CDR1 MNHEY and CDR2 SMNVEV (reference sequence). Losses at the gene ends were 6 bases for V and 2 bases for J; bases not matched to a gene: 3. CDR3 residues: CASRRDSNTGELFF. The CDR3 DNA reads as TGTGCCAGCAGACGGGACAGTAACACCGGGGAGCTGTTTTTT.

The V gene is TRBV7-8, the J gene TRBJ2-5; 8 bases map to TRBD2. There are 15 residues in the CDR3. Germline V gene data show CDR1 as SGHVS and CDR2 as FQNEAQ. Trimming removed 6 bases from V and 2 bases from J; junction bases left unmatched: 8. Written as DNA, the CDR3 is TGTGCCAGCAGTCCCCCCTCTAGCGGGCAAGAGACCCAGTACTTC. Translating it yields CASSPPSSGQETQYF.

This clone was counted only a few times. The chain recombines TRBV7-2 with TRBJ1-4; D remains unclear. V lost 6 bases, J lost 7 bases, and 9 bases lay in between. The CDR3 contains 12 residues. Germline V gene data show CDR1 as SGHTA and CDR2 as FQGNSA. The CDR3 nucleotides are TGTGCCAGCAGAGGACTGGGTGAAAAACTGTTTTTT. Protein: CASRGLGEKLFF.